This TCR beta chain was profiled in a study of preoperative IRX-2 immunotherapy in early breast cancer. As for treatment: preoperative locoregional IRX-2 cytokine immunotherapy. Clones were sequenced by immunoSEQ multiplex PCR, and TCRdb holds only the in-frame ones, with some missing. Of 35,000 to 55,000 clones listed, about 95% are singletons. Germline V gene lookup returns CDR1 SGHDT and CDR2 YYEEEE. V lost 5 bases, J lost 5 bases, and 15 bases stayed unmatched. CDR3 size: 17 residues. This sequence originates from a human donor with breast cancer. Sequencing was performed on tumor tissue, taken after IRX-2 immunotherapy. This chain links TRBV5-6 with TRBJ2-2, with TRBD1 matching over 7 bases. This CDR3 reads CASRPTGVRARTGELFF. Written as DNA, the CDR3 is TGTGCCAGCAGGCCCACAGGGGTCCGGGCGAGGACCGGGGAGCTGTTTTTT.